These 24 T cell receptor beta chains were sequenced from one sample in a study of cytomegalovirus exposure and HLA in healthy donors (dated by TCRdb to about 2017). Library construction relied on the immunoSEQ multiplex PCR assay. The multiplex PCR relied on a mix of 60 forward primers for TCR Vbeta segments and 13 reverse primers for TCR Jbeta segments. Here the immuneACCESS table is served through TCRdb, limited to in-frame sequences with V and J called. Missing clones are a known gap in these copies; in checked studies unresolved V genes cover under half, and the rest lacks a known reason. The table for this sample lists 200,000 to 250,000 clones; 82% of them were counted only once. The top ten clonotypes cover 2.5% to 3% of the sample. The sample was PBMCs. The origin of the receptors is a woman in her thirties or forties in good health and CMV-seronegative.

J is TRBJ1-1 and V is TRBV28; 7 nucleotides line up with TRBD1. This CDR3 region has 14 residues. The germline gives CDR1 MDHEN, CDR2 SYDVKM. J gave up 0 bases and V 8 bases, and 6 bases lay outside the gene matches. DNA of the CDR3: TGTGCCAGCTGGACAGGCCGGATGAACACTGAAGCTTTCTTT. This gives the protein CASWTGRMNTEAFF.

This clone was seen a few times. The chain uses TRBV7-3 and TRBJ1-2; 7 bases fit TRBD1. Germline V gene lookup returns CDR1 SGHTA and CDR2 FQGTGA. V trimming: 5 bases; J trimming: 2 bases; junction bases outside the gene matches: 5. The CDR3 spans 14 residues. Here the CDR3 DNA reads TGTGCCAGCAGCCCCGGGACAGCAAACTATGGCTACACCTTC. Encoded protein: CASSPGTANYGYTF.

This clone was recorded once. The rearrangement uses TRBV4-1 and TRBJ2-5; 9 bases fit TRBD1. Germline V lookup: CDR1 MGHRA, CDR2 YSYEKL. Trimming took 4 bases from V and 3 from J; bases not matched to a gene: 6. The CDR3 is 15 amino acids. Here the CDR3 reads CASSPSDRGEETQYF. CDR3 bases: TGCGCCAGCAGCCCATCGGACAGGGGAGAAGAGACCCAGTACTTC.

This chain connects TRBV5-6 to TRBJ2-7, with a possible D match to TRBD2 (6 bases). The V end lost 4 bases, the J end lost 5 bases, and 13 bases lay between the germline ends. The CDR3 has 13 amino acids. The V gene's germline CDR1 is SGHDT and CDR2 YYEEEE. In DNA, the CDR3 is TGTGCCAGCAGCACGGGAGTAAGTAACGAGCAGTACTTC. This sequence encodes CASSTGVSNEQYF. Filled out from reference TRBV5-6 and TRBJ2-7, the complete variable domain reads DAGVTQSPTHLIKTRGQQVTLRCSPKSGHDTVSWYQQALGQGPQFIFQYYEEEERQRGNFPDRFSGHQFPNYSSELNVNALLLGDSALYLCASSTGVSNEQYFGPGTRLTVT.

This clone was found once. The chain joins TRBV18 to TRBJ1-5; 11 bases align to TRBD1. V lost 6 bases to trimming and J lost 6 bases; unmatched junction nucleotides: 4. The CDR3 runs 14 residues. Germline CDR1 and CDR2: KGHSH and LQKENI. The CDR3 here is CASSWTGGRQPQHF. The CDR3 nucleotides are TGTGCCAGCTCTTGGACAGGGGGCCGTCAGCCCCAGCATTTT. The full variable domain, rest sourced from reference TRBV18 and TRBJ1-5, is NAGVMQNPRHLVRRRGQEARLRCSPMKGHSHVYWYRQLPEEGLKFMVYLQKENIIDESGMPKERFSAEFPKEGPSILRIQQVVRGDSAAYFCASSWTGGRQPQHFGDGTRLSIL.

The rearrangement joins TRBV2 to TRBJ2-1, with 7 bases fitting TRBD2. The V segment lost 6 bases and the J segment 0 bases; nucleotides outside the gene matches: 2. The germline gives CDR1 SNHLY, CDR2 FYNNEI. The CDR3 extends over 14 amino acids. CDR3 DNA: TGTGCCAGCAGGAGCGGGAACTCCTACAATGAGCAGTTCTTC. Its protein is CASRSGNSYNEQFF.

This clone appeared a few times. The chain carries TRBV6-1 and TRBJ2-5; 9 bases are shared with TRBD2. CDR3 length: 15 residues. V lost 0 bases and J lost 7; bases outside the gene matches: 6. The germline V gene encodes CDR1 MNHNS and CDR2 SASEGT. The CDR3 bases are TGTGCCAGCAGTGAAGCGCTAGCGGGAATCGGGACCCAGTACTTC. As protein: CASSEALAGIGTQYF.

This rearrangement joins TRBV28 to TRBJ2-7, with D possibly TRBD2 on 6 matching bases. The CDR3 runs 16 residues. The V gene lost 7 bases and the J gene lost 5 bases, with 24 bases spanning the gap. The germline V gene has CDR1 MDHEN and CDR2 SYDVKM. CDR3 residues: CASTGPGTVFGHEQYF. DNA of the CDR3: TGTGCCAGCACCGGACCCGGGACTGTTTTCGGTCACGAGCAGTACTTC.

This clone was observed a few times. This chain uses TRBV5-5 with TRBJ2-3; D perhaps matches TRBD2 (6 bases). Germline V gene lookup returns CDR1 SGHKS and CDR2 YYEKEE (reference sequence). Trimming cost V 1 base and J 6 bases, with 12 bases left between them. CDR3 length: 14 amino acids. CDR3 amino acids: CASSLFSGTDTQYF. Written as DNA, the CDR3 is TGTGCCAGCAGCTTGTTTTCGGGGACTGATACGCAGTATTTT.

V is TRBV5-1 and J is TRBJ2-7, with D tentatively TRBD2 (7 bases). V lost 4 bases to trimming and J lost 0 bases, with 14 bases between them. In germline, CDR1 is SGHRS, CDR2 YFSETQ. CDR3 length equals 15 residues. DNA for the CDR3: TGCGCCAGCAGCCCGGGGGGCCTACTCTCCTACGAGCAGTACTTC. Its translation is CASSPGGLLSYEQYF.

The gene calls are TRBV11-2 and TRBJ2-2, with a weak D call TRBD2 (6 bases). CDR3 length: 15 residues. CDR1 and CDR2 from the germline V gene are SGHAT and FQNNGV. V was clipped by 5 bases and J by 6 bases, with 16 bases between them. CDR3 bases: TGTGCCAGCAGCGCCCAGACTAGTTTGGCCGGGGAGCTGTTTTTT. Its translation is CASSAQTSLAGELFF.

The chain employs TRBV2 and TRBJ1-5; the D gene is possibly TRBD1 (5 bases). The V gene lost 0 bases and the J gene lost 0 bases, with 9 bases spanning the gap. This CDR3 region has 16 residues. CDR1 SNHLY and CDR2 FYNNEI come from the germline V gene. Written as DNA, the CDR3 is TGTGCCAGCAGTGAAGCCCCGGGGGATAGCAATCAGCCCCAGCATTTT. Translating gives CASSEAPGDSNQPQHF. The full variable domain, with the rest looked up from reference TRBV2 and TRBJ1-5, is EPEVTQTPSHQVTQMGQEVILRCVPISNHLYFYWYRQILGQKVEFLVSFYNNEISEKSEIFDDQFSVERPDGSNFTLKIRSTKLEDSAMYFCASSEAPGDSNQPQHFGDGTRLSIL.

This sequence joins TRBV9 and TRBJ2-3; 12 bases are a match to TRBD2. J gave up 7 bases and V 0 bases, and 9 bases lay outside the gene matches. The germline V gene has CDR1 SGDLS and CDR2 YYNGEE. The CDR3 is made up of 17 amino acids. CDR3 amino acids: CASSVAPGLAGPNTQYF. The CDR3 DNA follows: TGTGCCAGCAGCGTAGCACCCGGACTAGCGGGACCCAATACGCAGTATTTT.

The V call is TRBV18, the J call TRBJ2-1; D may be TRBD1 (5 bases). V was pared by 2 bases and J by 0 bases, with 20 bases between. The germline V gene has CDR1 KGHSH and CDR2 LQKENI. There are 19 residues in the CDR3. The CDR3 here is CASSPSTGPGPSSYNEQFF. CDR3 DNA sequence: TGTGCCAGCTCACCAAGCACAGGTCCCGGACCCAGCTCCTACAATGAGCAGTTCTTC.

The chain combines TRBV10-2 with TRBJ1-3; D remains ambiguous. Germline V gene data show CDR1 as WSHSY and CDR2 as SAAADI. The CDR3 contains 13 residues. Trimming removed 0 bases from V and 11 bases from J, with 11 bases in between. CDR3: CASSESRFTAIYF. The CDR3 DNA reads as TGCGCCAGCAGTGAGTCCCGTTTCACTGCCATATATTTT.

The chain carries TRBV19 and TRBJ2-5; 9 bases are shared with TRBD1. The CDR3 is made up of 16 amino acids. The J segment lost 4 bases and the V segment lost 0 bases, leaving 6 bases of the junction unmatched. Germline assignment: CDR1 LNHDA and CDR2 SQIVND (reference sequence). CDR3 in DNA: TGTGCCAGTAGTATAGACGGGACAGGGCTTAGAGAGACCCAGTACTTC. It yields the protein CASSIDGTGLRETQYF.

The chain uses TRBV11-2 and TRBJ2-7; 13 bases match TRBD2. V trimming: 5 bases; J trimming: 4 bases; junction bases outside the gene matches: 11. CDR1 SGHAT and CDR2 FQNNGV come from the germline V gene. This CDR3 has 17 amino acids. The CDR3 nucleotides are TGTGCCAGCAGCCCGGGACTAGCGGGATGGGGAGGGTACGAGCAGTACTTC. It yields the protein CASSPGLAGWGGYEQYF.

This clone was observed a single time. V usage is TRBV7-8 and J usage is TRBJ2-1, with TRBD2 matching over 12 bases. V lost 5 bases to trimming and J lost 5 bases; unmatched junction nucleotides: 4. This CDR3 is 15 amino acids long. Per the germline V gene, CDR1 is SGHVS and CDR2 is FQNEAQ. The chain's CDR3 is CASSLTSGRNNEQFF. The CDR3 DNA reads TGTGCCAGCAGCCTAACTAGCGGGAGGAACAATGAGCAGTTCTTC.

V is TRBV5-1 and J is TRBJ2-5, with 8 bases aligning to TRBD2. J was trimmed by 1 base and V by 6 bases; bases with no gene match: 5. The germline V gene has CDR1 SGHRS and CDR2 YFSETQ. The CDR3 consists of 14 residues. This CDR3 is CASTGGVSQETQYF. Written as DNA, the CDR3 is TGCGCCAGCACCGGGGGGGTCTCCCAAGAGACCCAGTACTTC.

The rearrangement joins TRBV5-1 to TRBJ1-1; 7 bases agree with TRBD1. The J segment lost 3 bases and the V segment lost 4 bases, leaving 6 bases of the junction unmatched. Germline V gene data show CDR1 as SGHRS and CDR2 as YFSETQ. The CDR3 is 14 amino acids. CDR3 sequence (DNA): TGCGCCAGCAGCCTTTTCCAGGGGGACACTGAAGCTTTCTTT. Residues: CASSLFQGDTEAFF.

The CDR3 DNA is TGTGCCAGCAGTGGGGGCTTAAACACTGAAGCTTTCTTT. It codes for CASSGGLNTEAFF. The genes are TRBV27 and TRBJ1-1, with D possibly TRBD1 on 6 matching bases. From germline, CDR1 is MNHEY and CDR2 SMNVEV (reference sequence). The CDR3 contains 13 residues. Trimming shortened V by 5 bases and J by 2 bases, and 9 bases separated the two germline ends.

The chain employs TRBV19 and TRBJ2-7; TRBD1 agrees at 10 bases. Unmatched junction bases numbered 9, after V lost 8 bases and J lost 5 bases. Germline assignment: CDR1 LNHDA and CDR2 SQIVND (reference sequence). The CDR3 runs to 14 residues. The CDR3 DNA reads as TGTGCCAGTCGCACTCCGGGACAGGGGAACGAGCAGTACTTC. It translates to CASRTPGQGNEQYF.

This clone was detected a few times. V usage is TRBV28 and J usage is TRBJ1-1, with no clear D. Germline CDR1 is MDHEN and CDR2 is SYDVKM. CDR3 length equals 14 residues. V lost 6 bases, J lost 5 bases, and 16 bases lay in between. CDR3 DNA sequence: TGTGCCAGCAGGCCCTACAGTGGGAGGACTGAAGCTTTCTTT. Its protein product is CASRPYSGRTEAFF.

This sequence joins TRBV7-9 and TRBJ2-7, with 9 nucleotides matching TRBD1. V was pared by 5 bases and J by 2 bases, with 7 bases of the junction left unmatched. There are 15 residues in the CDR3. The V gene's germline CDR1 is SEHNR and CDR2 FQNEAQ (reference sequence). The CDR3 is CASSPGQGLTYEQYF. In nucleotides, the CDR3 is TGTGCCAGCAGCCCGGGACAGGGTTTAACCTACGAGCAGTACTTC.